This TCR beta chain comes out of a study of long-term antiretroviral therapy in people with HIV. Findings of the study overall: No data on ART adherence, viral resistance or therapy changes.

Every one of the participants with HIV received treatment in the United States. CDR3 length: 13 residues. CDR1 is SNHLY, CDR2 FYNNEI, per germline. V was pared by 2 bases and J by 7 bases, with 11 bases between. This clone was counted only a few times. Antigen: not known. This was the immunoSEQ v3.0 assay at survey level. A per-sample goal of roughly 40,000-50,000 T-cell genomes was targeted by sequencing. The assay was immunoSEQ multiplex PCR, and TCRdb's table has in-frame clones only and misses some. Here the sample spans about 16,000 clones, 78% being singletons. The chain combines TRBV2 with TRBJ1-2; D might be TRBD1 (5 bases). This sequence was found in a woman in her forties with HIV. The input for sequencing was unsorted PBMCs, taken more than 3.1 years after starting antiretroviral therapy. The CDR3 coding sequence is TGTGCCAGCAGTGAATCGTCAGGGAGTGGCTACACCTTC. As protein: CASSESSGSGYTF.